These T cell receptor beta chains were read from a single sample in a study of OX40 agonist ivuxolimab in advanced cancers. TCRdb's table, derived via immunoSEQ multiplex PCR, lists solely in-frame clones and lacks some. The repertoire includes 45,000 to 65,000 clones, about nine tenths of them detected once, and less than 7% sits in the top ten. This specimen was CD4+ or CD8+ T cells sorted from blood, taken in a trial of the OX40 agonist ivuxolimab. Receptors originate from an adult with an advanced solid tumor such as melanoma, head and neck, liver or kidney cancer. The CDR3 runs from the conserved cysteine through the conserved F or W. D genes are given only for firm matches. Rows give clone size only sometimes, using once, few, many, or a class for an expanded clone.

>TRBD2|TRBJ2-1|large|TRBV12-5
TGTGCTAGTGGTTCCGGGGGGACCGTCCATGAGCAGTTCTTC
CASGSGGTVHEQFF
>NA|TRBJ1-3|NA|TRBV6-6
TGTGCCAGCAGTTACTCAGGGGCATCTGGAAACACCATATATTTT
CASSYSGASGNTIYF
>TRBD1|TRBJ1-2|NA|TRBV6-1
TGTGCCAGCACCCGTTCGGGACAGGTCTATGGCTACACCTTC
CASTRSGQVYGYTF
>NA|TRBJ1-1|NA|TRBV11-2
TGTGCCAGCAGCTTAGAGGCAGGGAGGACTGAAGCTTTCTTT
CASSLEAGRTEAFF
>NA|TRBJ2-7|NA|TRBV7-9
TGTGCCAGCAGCTTAGCGATGAGGAGCTCCTACGAGCAGTACTTC
CASSLAMRSSYEQYF
>NA|TRBJ1-2|NA|TRBV5-1
TGCGCCAGCAGCCCCCACGAGGAAGATGGCTACACCTTC
CASSPHEEDGYTF
>NA|TRBJ1-2|NA|TRBV6-6
TGTGCCAGCACCACGGACCCCCCGGGCTACACCTTC
CASTTDPPGYTF
>TRBD2|TRBJ2-1|NA|TRBV7-7
TGTGCCAGCAGCTCGAATGGACTAGCAAACAATGAGCAGTTCTTC
CASSSNGLANNEQFF
>NA|TRBJ2-3|NA|TRBV10-3
TGTGCCATCAGTGAGTCCAAGAGGCCCCAGACAGATACGCAGTATTTT
CAISESKRPQTDTQYF
>TRBD1|TRBJ2-5|NA|TRBV6-5
TGTGCCAGCAGTTCGGGACAGCCAGGCGAAGAGACCCAGTACTTC
CASSSGQPGEETQYF
>NA|TRBJ1-5|NA|TRBV6-6
TGTGCCAGCAGCCCCCCGGGTCAGCCCCAGCATTTT
CASSPPGQPQHF
>NA|TRBJ2-7|NA|TRBV6-5
TGTGCCAGCAGTCCAGGTCGGGGGAACAGGTACGAGCAGTACTTC
CASSPGRGNRYEQYF
>NA|TRBJ2-7|once|TRBV20-1
TGCAGTGCTAAGAGCTACGAGCAGTACTTC
CSAKSYEQYF
>TRBD1|TRBJ1-5|NA|TRBV7-9
TGTGCCAGCAGTTTTAGTGGGGGGACAGGGGGAGCGCCCCAGCATTTT
CASSFSGGTGGAPQHF
>NA|TRBJ1-5|few|TRBV7-3
TGTGCCAGCAGCTTGTGGGGTGGTCAGCCCCAGCATTTT
CASSLWGGQPQHF
>NA|TRBJ2-2|NA|TRBV9
TGTGCCAGCAGCGTAGGCAGGGAGCTGTTTTTT
CASSVGRELFF
>NA|TRBJ1-4|NA|TRBV15
TGTGCCACCAGCAGAGACCAGATTGATAATGAAAAACTGTTTTTT
CATSRDQIDNEKLFF
>NA|TRBJ2-2|NA|TRBV14
TGTGCCAGCAGCCAAGTCGGGGGTAACACCGGGGAGCTGTTTTTT
CASSQVGGNTGELFF
>NA|TRBJ1-4|NA|TRBV2
TGTGCCAGCAGTGAATTGGCAGGAGCTAATGAAAAACTGTTTTTT
CASSELAGANEKLFF
>NA|TRBJ1-3|NA|TRBV30
TGTGCCTTTGAGATGGGGGCTCGAGGAAACACCATATATTTT
CAFEMGARGNTIYF
>TRBD1|TRBJ1-6|NA|TRBV30
TGTGCCTGGAGTACAGGGGGAAGCTCCTATAATTCACCCCTCCACTTT
CAWSTGGSSYNSPLHF
>NA|TRBJ2-2|NA|TRBV2
TGTGCCAGCACAAGGGACACCGGGGAGCTGTTTTTT
CASTRDTGELFF
>NA|TRBJ1-5|few|TRBV6-5
TGTGCCAGCAGTTACTCCGGGGGCTCCAATCAGCCCCAGCATTTT
CASSYSGGSNQPQHF
>NA|TRBJ2-3|NA|TRBV27
TGTGCCAGCAGTTTGAGGGGTGTCACAGATACGCAGTATTTT
CASSLRGVTDTQYF
>NA|TRBJ2-7|once|TRBV5-1
TGCGCCAGCAGCTTGGGCCACACAAATACCTACGAGCAGTACTTC
CASSLGHTNTYEQYF
>NA|TRBJ1-2|medium-sized|TRBV6-4
TGTGCCAGCAGTGAGAGTGGGAGTGGGATCTATGGCTACACCTTC
CASSESGSGIYGYTF
>NA|TRBJ2-1|NA|TRBV30
TGTGCCTGGAACCTTCTAGCGAGGGGTGAGCAGTTCTTC
CAWNLLARGEQFF
>TRBD1|TRBJ1-1|NA|TRBV6-6
TGTGCCAGCAGTTACCCGGGACAGGGCAGGACTGAAGCTTTCTTT
CASSYPGQGRTEAFF
>NA|TRBJ1-1|few|TRBV19
TGTGCCAGTACCGTGGACCCAAGGGGCACTGAAGCTTTCTTT
CASTVDPRGTEAFF
>NA|TRBJ2-7|NA|TRBV27
TGTGCCAGCAGTAGGACTGCATCCTACGAGCAGTACTTC
CASSRTASYEQYF
>NA|TRBJ1-1|NA|TRBV19
TGTGCCAGTAGTATAGACAGCCTGAACACTGAAGCTTTCTTT
CASSIDSLNTEAFF
>TRBD1|TRBJ2-2|few|TRBV7-6
TGTGCCAGCAGCTTACCGGGACAGGGGCTATGGGCGGGATCAAAGAACACCGGGGAGCTGTTTTTT
CASSLPGQGLWAGSKNTGELFF
>NA|TRBJ1-1|NA|TRBV9
TGTGCCAGCAGCCAAGGGAACACTGAAGCTTTCTTT
CASSQGNTEAFF
>NA|TRBJ2-3|NA|TRBV27
TGTGCCAGCAGCCTCAGGCGGGCGTTCACAGATACGCAGTATTTT
CASSLRRAFTDTQYF
>TRBD1|TRBJ1-2|NA|TRBV4-2
TGTGCCAGCAGCCAATTACAGGGGGCTAACTATGGCTACACCTTC
CASSQLQGANYGYTF
>NA|TRBJ1-1|NA|TRBV18
TGTGCCAGCTCACCGGGGTTTCCGAACACTGAAGCTTTCTTT
CASSPGFPNTEAFF
>NA|TRBJ2-7|NA|TRBV7-9
TGTGCCACGAGAAAAGACGGAACCTACGAGCAGTACTTC
CATRKDGTYEQYF
>NA|TRBJ1-1|NA|TRBV6-5
TGTGCCAGCACCATCAACAGGGATCAGAACACTGAAGCTTTCTTT
CASTINRDQNTEAFF
>NA|TRBJ1-2|NA|TRBV6-5
TGTGCCAGCAGTTCTATAGGCAGGAGATATGGCTACACCTTC
CASSSIGRRYGYTF
>NA|TRBJ2-6|NA|TRBV10-2
TGCGCCAGCAGTCAGACCGGGACAACTGGGGCCAACGTCCTGACTTTC
CASSQTGTTGANVLTF
>NA|TRBJ2-7|NA|TRBV7-9
TGTGCCAGCAGCGAATCGGGCAGCTCCTACGAGCAGTACTTC
CASSESGSSYEQYF
>NA|TRBJ2-2|NA|TRBV6-1
TGTGCCAGCAGAGAATTCGGCACCGGGGAGCTGTTTTTT
CASREFGTGELFF
>NA|TRBJ1-5|NA|TRBV7-9
TGTGCCAGCAGCTTGAGCGATAGCAATCAGCCCCAGCATTTT
CASSLSDSNQPQHF
>NA|TRBJ2-5|NA|TRBV30
TGTGCCTGGACCCTGGGGGGGCGGGAGACCCAGTACTTC
CAWTLGGRETQYF
>NA|TRBJ1-2|NA|TRBV9
TGTGCCAGCAGCGTCGAGGTCTATGGCTACACCTTC
CASSVEVYGYTF
>TRBD2|TRBJ2-5|NA|TRBV6-4
TGTGCCAGCAACTCAATGGGGGGGGTTCAAGAGACCCAGTACTTC
CASNSMGGVQETQYF
>NA|TRBJ2-3|NA|TRBV18
TGTGCCAGCTCACCAGCATCCCCTGGGGATACGCAGTATTTT
CASSPASPGDTQYF